Presented here are 5 T cell receptor beta chains from one specimen sequenced in a study of blood T cell repertoires in COVID-19. TCRdb keeps only in-frame clones here, not all; method: immunoSEQ multiplex PCR. The sample carries under 300,000 clones, nearly 90% recorded once. The sample taken for sequencing was PBMCs or T cells enriched from blood (not recorded which). These receptors were taken from a woman aged 55-70 years who had recovered from COVID-19.

This chain connects TRBV11-3 to TRBJ2-2; 7 bases line up with TRBD2. The CDR3 has 15 residues. Germline V gene sequence: CDR1 SGHNT, CDR2 YENEEA. The trim removed 5 bases at V and 4 bases at J, leaving 7 bases unmatched. CDR3 in amino acids: CASSRLADSTGELFF. As DNA, the CDR3 is TGTGCCAGCAGCCGGCTAGCGGACTCCACCGGGGAGCTGTTTTTT.

This chain uses TRBV19 with TRBJ2-4, with 7 positions matching TRBD1. Looked up from germline, CDR1 is LNHDA and CDR2 is SQIVND (reference sequence). The CDR3 is 16 residues long. J gave up 0 bases and V 2 bases, and 4 bases lay outside the gene matches. Here the CDR3 reads CASSIRTGLAKNIQYF. CDR3 DNA sequence: TGTGCCAGTAGTATACGGACAGGTCTAGCCAAAAACATTCAGTACTTC.

Comment on this clone: This sample includes further DNA sequences coding for the same CDR3. The chain uses TRBV2 and TRBJ1-5; TRBD1 matches at 8 bases. The V and J ends lost 2 bases and 7 bases, in that order; junction bases with no gene match: 4. Germline V CDR1 and CDR2: SNHLY, FYNNEI. This CDR3 is built from 14 residues. The CDR3 DNA sequence: TGTGCCAGCAGTGAAAGGACAGGGAGACAGCCCCAGCATTTT. Translated: CASSERTGRQPQHF.

This rearrangement joins TRBV6-4 to TRBJ1-2; unclear D gene. This CDR3 is 13 amino acids long. Germline lookup yields CDR1 MRHNA and CDR2 SNTAGT. Trimming removed 6 bases from V and 1 base from J, with 9 bases in between. The CDR3 DNA sequence: TGTGCCAGCAGCGCGGGTTATAACTATGGCTACACCTTC. It translates to CASSAGYNYGYTF.

The chain recombines TRBV6-5 with TRBJ1-2; 12 bases fit TRBD1. The germline V gene has CDR1 MNHEY and CDR2 SVGAGI. J lost 8 bases, V lost 6 bases, and 4 bases had no gene match. The CDR3 runs 13 residues. CDR3 amino acids: CASRAGTGGGYTF. DNA for the CDR3: TGTGCCAGCAGGGCCGGGACAGGGGGCGGCTACACCTTC.